The rows below give T cell receptor beta chains drawn from one sample of a study of blood T cell repertoires in COVID-19. The protocol was immunoSEQ multiplex PCR, while the TCRdb copy is restricted to in-frame clones and leaves out a portion. The data contain about 220,000 clones, roughly four fifths of them singletons. Material: PBMCs or T cells enriched from blood (not recorded which). The receptors were gathered from a woman aged 60-70 years who had recovered from COVID-19. CDR3s include the opening cysteine and the closing phenylalanine or tryptophan. A D gene is named only where the DNA matches it firmly. Part of the rows lack a size; the others show once, few, many or a class for expanded clones.

>TRBD1|TRBV13|TRBJ1-6|.
CASSSMDRSNSPLHF
TGTGCCAGCAGCTCAATGGACAGGAGCAATTCACCCCTCCACTTT
>TRBD1|TRBV11-3|TRBJ1-2|few
CASSLGRYRGKENYGYTF
TGTGCCAGCAGCTTAGGCAGGTACAGGGGCAAAGAAAACTATGGCTACACCTTC
>TRBD1|TRBV27|TRBJ1-5|few
CASSFQGGQPQHF
TGTGCCAGCAGTTTTCAGGGGGGACAGCCCCAGCATTTT
>TRBD2|TRBV20-1|TRBJ2-2|.
CSASLAGRDTGELFF
TGCAGTGCTAGTCTAGCGGGGAGGGACACCGGGGAGCTGTTTTTT
>.|TRBV3-1/TRBV3-2|TRBJ1-6|.
CASSQDLPGGDNSPLHF
TGTGCCAGCAGCCAAGATCTCCCGGGGGGGGATAATTCACCCCTCCACTTT
>.|TRBV5-1|TRBJ1-1|.
CASSLEGQGTEAFF
TGCGCCAGCAGCTTGGAAGGGCAGGGGACTGAAGCTTTCTTT
>.|TRBV7-9|TRBJ2-5|.
CASSLGLGQTQETQYF
TGTGCCAGCAGCTTGGGACTGGGACAGACTCAAGAGACCCAGTACTTC
>.|TRBV27|TRBJ2-1|.
CASSLPGPFF
TGTGCCAGCAGTTTGCCAGGGCCGTTCTTC
>.|TRBV7-2|TRBJ2-3|.
CASSLVGDTNTDTQYF
TGTGCCAGCAGCTTAGTGGGGGACACAAACACAGATACGCAGTATTTT
>.|TRBV4-2|TRBJ2-7|.
CASSQVGIGGEQYF
TGTGCCAGCAGCCAAGTAGGCATCGGGGGTGAGCAGTACTTC
>.|TRBV4-2|TRBJ2-3|.
CASSQANGGQYF
TGTGCCAGCAGCCAAGCAAACGGTGGGCAGTATTTT
>.|TRBV6-1|TRBJ1-1|.
CASSETVNTEAFF
TGTGCCAGCAGTGAGACAGTAAACACTGAAGCTTTCTTT
>TRBD1|TRBV19|TRBJ2-3|.
CASSIGDRVPDTQYF
TGTGCCAGTAGTATAGGGGACAGGGTACCAGATACGCAGTATTTT
>TRBD1|TRBV19|TRBJ1-2|.
CASSLGQGYGYTF
TGTGCCAGTAGTTTGGGACAGGGCTATGGCTACACCTTC
>.|TRBV7-6|TRBJ2-1|.
CASSFRTATSYNEQFF
TGTGCCAGCAGCTTCCGGACAGCGACCTCCTACAATGAGCAGTTCTTC
>TRBD1|TRBV6-2/TRBV6-3|TRBJ1-2|.
CASSYADRQNGYTF
TGTGCCAGCAGTTACGCGGACAGGCAGAATGGCTACACCTTC
>.|TRBV4-3|TRBJ1-5|few
CASSQRRAQPQHF
TGCGCCAGCAGCCAACGGAGGGCTCAGCCCCAGCATTTT
>.|TRBV6-5|TRBJ1-3|.
CASSTRTASGNTIYF
TGTGCCAGCAGTACCCGGACAGCCTCTGGAAACACCATATATTTT
>.|TRBV19|TRBJ1-4|.
CASSPSARGSNEKLFF
TGTGCCAGTAGTCCATCCGCCAGGGGATCTAATGAAAAACTGTTTTTT
>TRBD1|TRBV18|TRBJ1-1|few
CASSPGTGDTEAFF
TGTGCCAGCTCTCCCGGGACAGGGGACACTGAAGCTTTCTTT
>TRBD1|TRBV7-2|TRBJ1-4|.
CASSLGDRRPEKLFF
TGTGCCAGCAGCTTAGGGGACAGGCGACCGGAAAAACTGTTTTTT
>.|TRBV4-3|TRBJ2-1|.
CASSQVQGTQFEQFF
TGCGCCAGCAGCCAAGTCCAGGGGACCCAATTTGAGCAGTTCTTC
>TRBD2|TRBV10-2|TRBJ2-2|.
CASSGPRTSGRFTGELFF
TGCGCCAGCAGTGGACCCCGGACTAGCGGGAGATTTACCGGGGAGCTGTTTTTT
>TRBD2|TRBV3-1/TRBV3-2|TRBJ2-7|.
CASSQDGTSGSYEQYF
TGTGCCAGCAGCCAGGACGGGACTAGCGGGAGTTACGAGCAGTACTTC
>.|TRBV6-2/TRBV6-3|TRBJ1-4|.
CASSSVATNEKLFF
TGTGCCAGCAGTTCGGTTGCAACTAATGAAAAACTGTTTTTT
>.|TRBV12-5|TRBJ2-3|once
CASGLGSWGLGDTQYF
TGTGCTAGTGGTTTGGGGTCGTGGGGGCTGGGAGATACGCAGTATTTT
>TRBD2|TRBV6-5|TRBJ2-3|.
CASKGGGSTDTQYF
TGTGCCAGCAAGGGCGGGGGGTCCACAGATACGCAGTATTTT
>TRBD2|TRBV19|TRBJ2-5|.
CASRRLAGAETQYF
TGTGCCAGTAGGCGACTAGCGGGAGCGGAGACCCAGTACTTC